The present entry profiles one T cell receptor beta chain with its context. This clonotype has a count of ten or more. Which antigen it targets is not known. It has no much larger one-base neighbor in the sample; base qualities were not kept. TCR beta CDR3 regions were amplified from RNA transcripts for repertoire sequencing. The first round was an RT-PCR using HTBI primers with the Qiagen OneStep RT-PCR kit, and this first round was followed by a second-round multiplex PCR, then size selection and purification. The libraries underwent paired-end sequencing with 100 bp reads on an Illumina HiSeq2000. As for how the authors treated the data: SOAPnuke was used to process the reads, throwing out any read that had adapters, had uncalled bases, had a mean Phred below 15, or lacked an exact constant-primer or identifier match. High-quality paired reads were merged with COPE v1.2.5. Unique nucleotide sequences were defined as clonotypes and aligned to IMGT TRB V, D and J references using MiTCR v1.1. Analysis was restricted to V-J combinations with a frequency above 0.0001, which covered 99.2% of repertoires. For each V-J combination, a TCR clonal expansion and chaos score was defined as F50 clonal expansion divided by the chaos observed in the TCRdist matrix. Welch's t-statistics and random forest were used to narrow the features down to around 13 V-J combinations, which were then fed into a naive Bayes classifier. Thyroid-blood repertoire similarity was quantified with the Morisita-Horn index. TCRdb trimmed the raw reads at Q25, called clones with MiXCR and kept productive beta chains. Every entry covers one CDR3 protein and lists the most common genes and DNA from its rows. V and J calls and clone size were set by TCRdb, not the authors. The table for this sample lists over 150,000 distinct CDR3 sequences; around two fifths of them were counted only once. The ten largest clonotypes hold under 7% of the sample.

This entry comes from a study of Graves' ophthalmopathy and Graves' hyperthyroidism listed by TCRdb under 2018. Regarding the complete study: Peripheral blood was collected at initial diagnosis, before any treatment. The study used signatures of the TCR beta repertoire to tell Graves' ophthalmopathy apart from Graves' hyperthyroidism and to predict which patients would progress to ophthalmopathy. In total, 135 blood samples were TCR-sequenced: some 43 ophthalmopathy, approximately 75 hyperthyroidism and some 17 hyperthyroidism-to-ophthalmopathy patients. A discovery set of 100 or so patients (43 ophthalmopathy, 55 to 65 stable hyperthyroidism) was enrolled to explore V-J signatures distinguishing ophthalmopathy from hyperthyroidism. An independent validation cohort comprised fewer than 20 hyperthyroidism patients and about 16 patients who later progressed from hyperthyroidism to ophthalmopathy. T-cell repertoires of thyroid tissue and blood were compared in more than 5 hyperthyroidism patients. Once sampling was done, hyperthyroidism patients were given methimazole at a starting dose of 30 mg daily, while ophthalmopathy patients were given high-dose intravenous methylprednisolone. The approximately 90 discovery patients were randomly split 7:3 into training and test sets.

CDR3 length: 14 amino acids, cysteine to phenylalanine. Of all the DNA, just the CDR3 is kept, 42 bases in frame from base 1. As encoded in the germline V gene (reference sequence), CDR1 is LNHDA while CDR2 is SQIVND. V is pared back by 9 bases and J by 1 base, with 13 bases lying between the germline termini. Summary of the overall study and its limitations: In cross-validation, the 13-signature model distinguished ophthalmopathy from stable hyperthyroidism with just over 85% sensitivity and about 84% specificity, and in the test set the corresponding values were 80% and 75%. Sample size was not predetermined statistically, and investigators were not blinded to group allocation. In validation, the model predicted ophthalmopathy progression with 55% to 71% sensitivity and roughly 78% specificity; 12 predicted patients were CT-confirmed with GO in a median of around 6 months. Most of the expanded thyroid clonotypes with a frequency above 0.001 were also detected in blood, and it was suggested that the thyroid immune response may be reflected by blood repertoires.

Ophthalmopathy patients were characterized by moderately to severely active disease, a Clinical Activity Score of at least 3, a NOSPECS grade of at least 4, and a disease duration under 3 months. Patients were excluded if they had other autoimmune diseases, uncontrolled infections, pregnancy or lactation. Diagnosis relied on clinical symptoms, serum thyroxine, TRAb, thyroid ultrasound and orbital computed tomography. Using Ficoll-Paque density gradient centrifugation, PBMCs were isolated from 9.5 to 10 ml of fresh peripheral blood. Total RNA was extracted with Trizol reagent and quality-checked on an Agilent 2100 Bioanalyzer.

The chain is assembled from TRBV19 and TRBJ1-3; too little of a D gene remains to name it. Sequencing used peripheral blood. The clonotype originates from a woman between 40 and 50 years old with Graves' ophthalmopathy. Donor details come from another sample of the same person, matched by shared clones. The CDR3 is CASSDGESGNTIYF. The bases read TGTGCCAGCTCGGACGGGGAATCTGGAAACACCATATATTTT.